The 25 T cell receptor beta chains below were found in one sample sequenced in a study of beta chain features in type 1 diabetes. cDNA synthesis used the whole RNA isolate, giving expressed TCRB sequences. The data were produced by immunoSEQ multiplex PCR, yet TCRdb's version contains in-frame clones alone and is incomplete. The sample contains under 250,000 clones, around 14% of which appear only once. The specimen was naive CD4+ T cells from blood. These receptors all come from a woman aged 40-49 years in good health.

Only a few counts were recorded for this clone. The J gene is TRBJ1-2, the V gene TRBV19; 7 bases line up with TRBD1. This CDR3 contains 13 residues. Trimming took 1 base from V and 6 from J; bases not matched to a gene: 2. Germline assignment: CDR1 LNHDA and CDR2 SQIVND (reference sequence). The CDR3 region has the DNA TGTGCCAGTAGTATAGCGACAGGGAATGGCTACACCTTC. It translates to CASSIATGNGYTF.

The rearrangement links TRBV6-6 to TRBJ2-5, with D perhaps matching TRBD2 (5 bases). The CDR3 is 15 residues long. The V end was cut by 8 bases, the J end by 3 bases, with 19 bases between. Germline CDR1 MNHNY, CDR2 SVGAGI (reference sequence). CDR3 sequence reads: CASARDRTGKETQYF. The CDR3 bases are TGTGCCAGCGCCCGAGACCGGACTGGAAAAGAGACCCAGTACTTC.

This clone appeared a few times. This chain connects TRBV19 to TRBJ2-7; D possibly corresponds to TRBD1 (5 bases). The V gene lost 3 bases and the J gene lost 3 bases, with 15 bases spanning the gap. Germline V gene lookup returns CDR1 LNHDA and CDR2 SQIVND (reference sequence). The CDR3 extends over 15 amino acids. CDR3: CASSIRGQGSYEQYF. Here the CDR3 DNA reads TGTGCCAGTAGTATTAGGGGTCAGGGCAGCTACGAGCAGTACTTC.

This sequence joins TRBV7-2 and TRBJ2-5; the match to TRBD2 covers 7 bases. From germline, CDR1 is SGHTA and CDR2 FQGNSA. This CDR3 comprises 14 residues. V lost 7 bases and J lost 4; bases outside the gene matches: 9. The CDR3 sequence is CASTYRRGSETQYF. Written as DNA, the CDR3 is TGTGCCAGCACCTACCGGCGGGGGTCAGAGACCCAGTACTTC.

CDR3 residues: CASSPREPKNSPLHF. CDR3 bases: TGTGCCAGCTCACCGCGTGAGCCAAAAAATTCACCCCTCCACTTT. The chain couples TRBV18 to TRBJ1-6; no clear D. The V gene's germline CDR1 is KGHSH and CDR2 LQKENI. CDR3 length: 15 amino acids. Deletions cut 3 bases from V and 7 bases from J, with 13 bases between.

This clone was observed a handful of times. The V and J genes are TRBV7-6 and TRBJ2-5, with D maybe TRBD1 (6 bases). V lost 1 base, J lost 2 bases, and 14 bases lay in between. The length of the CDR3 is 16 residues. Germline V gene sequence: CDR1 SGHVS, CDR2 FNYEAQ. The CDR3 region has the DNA TGTGCCAGCAGCTTAGTTCGTTTTCAGGGGCAAGAGACCCAGTACTTC. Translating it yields CASSLVRFQGQETQYF.

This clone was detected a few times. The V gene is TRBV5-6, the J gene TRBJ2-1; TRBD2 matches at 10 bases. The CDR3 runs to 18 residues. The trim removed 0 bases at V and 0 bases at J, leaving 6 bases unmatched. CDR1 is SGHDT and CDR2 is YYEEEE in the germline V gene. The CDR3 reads CASSLASGGVGSYNEQFF. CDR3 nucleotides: TGTGCCAGCAGCTTGGCTAGCGGGGGTGTCGGCTCCTACAATGAGCAGTTCTTC.

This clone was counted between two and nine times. This CDR3 is CASRPRGGLYGYTF. CDR3 in DNA: TGTGCCAGCCGGCCCAGGGGTGGCCTCTATGGCTACACCTTC. This sequence joins TRBV5-6 and TRBJ1-2, with D possibly matching TRBD1 (6 bases). V was trimmed by 7 bases and J by 4 bases, leaving 17 bases between them. The germline V gene has CDR1 SGHDT and CDR2 YYEEEE. This CDR3 is 14 amino acids long. The full variable domain, completed using reference TRBV5-6 and TRBJ1-2, is DAGVTQSPTHLIKTRGQQVTLRCSPKSGHDTVSWYQQALGQGPQFIFQYYEEEERQRGNFPDRFSGHQFPNYSSELNVNALLLGDSALYLCASRPRGGLYGYTFGSGTRLTVV.

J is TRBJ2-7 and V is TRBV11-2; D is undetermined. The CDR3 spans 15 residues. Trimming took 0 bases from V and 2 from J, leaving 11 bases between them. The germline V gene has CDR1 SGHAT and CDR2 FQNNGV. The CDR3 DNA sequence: TGTGCCAGCAGCTTAGAGATTGGCAGTACCTACGAGCAGTACTTC. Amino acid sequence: CASSLEIGSTYEQYF. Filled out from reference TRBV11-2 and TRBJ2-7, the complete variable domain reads EAGVAQSPRYKIIEKRQSVAFWCNPISGHATLYWYQQILGQGPKLLIQFQNNGVVDDSQLPKDRFSAERLKGVDSTLKIQPAKLEDSAVYLCASSLEIGSTYEQYFGPGTRLTVT.

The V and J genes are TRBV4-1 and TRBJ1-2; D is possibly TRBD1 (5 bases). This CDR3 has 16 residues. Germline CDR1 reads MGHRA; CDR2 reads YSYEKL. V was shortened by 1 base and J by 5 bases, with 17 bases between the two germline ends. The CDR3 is CASSQVGKGARYGYTF. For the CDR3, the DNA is TGCGCCAGCAGCCAAGTGGGTAAAGGGGCCCGTTATGGCTACACCTTC.

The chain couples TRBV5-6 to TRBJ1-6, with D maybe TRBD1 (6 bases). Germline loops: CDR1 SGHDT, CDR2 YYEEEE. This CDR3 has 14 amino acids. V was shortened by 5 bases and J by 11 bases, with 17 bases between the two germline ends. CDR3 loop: CASSSRGFPTPLHF. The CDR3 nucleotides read TGTGCCAGCAGTTCGAGGGGGTTTCCGACACCCCTCCACTTT. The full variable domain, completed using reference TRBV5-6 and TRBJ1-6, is DAGVTQSPTHLIKTRGQQVTLRCSPKSGHDTVSWYQQALGQGPQFIFQYYEEEERQRGNFPDRFSGHQFPNYSSELNVNALLLGDSALYLCASSSRGFPTPLHFGNGTRLTVT.

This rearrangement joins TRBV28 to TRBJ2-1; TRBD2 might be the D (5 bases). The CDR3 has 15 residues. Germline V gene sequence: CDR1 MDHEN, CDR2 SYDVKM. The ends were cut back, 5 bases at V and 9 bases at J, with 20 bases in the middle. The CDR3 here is CASSTPGTRFSEQFF. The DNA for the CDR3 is TGTGCCAGCAGTACGCCAGGCACTAGGTTCAGTGAGCAGTTCTTC.

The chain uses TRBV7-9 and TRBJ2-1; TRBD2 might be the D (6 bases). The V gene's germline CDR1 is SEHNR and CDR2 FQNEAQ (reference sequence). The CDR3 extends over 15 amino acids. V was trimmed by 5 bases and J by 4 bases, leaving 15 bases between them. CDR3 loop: CASSPRLAGYNEQFF. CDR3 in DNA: TGTGCCAGCAGCCCCAGACTGGCGGGGTACAATGAGCAGTTCTTC.

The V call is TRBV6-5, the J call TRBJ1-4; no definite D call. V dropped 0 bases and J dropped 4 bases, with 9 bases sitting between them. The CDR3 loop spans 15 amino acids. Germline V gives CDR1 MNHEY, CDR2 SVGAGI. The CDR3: CASSYSVLLNEKLFF. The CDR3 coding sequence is TGTGCCAGCAGTTACTCCGTTCTACTTAATGAAAAACTGTTTTTT.

The CDR3 sequence is CATSRGRGGRNEQFF. The CDR3 DNA sequence: TGTGCCACCAGCAGGGGACGGGGGGGCCGCAATGAGCAGTTCTTC. This chain connects TRBV15 to TRBJ2-1; 8 nucleotides agree with TRBD2. J gave up 6 bases and V 3 bases, and 7 bases lay outside the gene matches. The length of the CDR3 is 15 residues. CDR1 and CDR2 (germline): LNHNV, YYDKDF (reference sequence).

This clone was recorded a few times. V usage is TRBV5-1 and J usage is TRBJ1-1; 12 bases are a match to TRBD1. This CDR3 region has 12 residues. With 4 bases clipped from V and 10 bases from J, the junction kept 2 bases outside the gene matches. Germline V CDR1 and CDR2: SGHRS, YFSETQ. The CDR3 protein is CASSRDRGPAFF. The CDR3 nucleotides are TGCGCCAGCAGCAGGGACAGGGGGCCAGCTTTCTTT.

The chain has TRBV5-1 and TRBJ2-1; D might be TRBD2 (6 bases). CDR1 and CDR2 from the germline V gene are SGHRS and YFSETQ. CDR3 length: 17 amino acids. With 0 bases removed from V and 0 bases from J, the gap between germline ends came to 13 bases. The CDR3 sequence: CASSLALTRGSYNEQFF. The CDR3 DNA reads TGCGCCAGCAGCTTGGCCCTGACGCGGGGCTCCTACAATGAGCAGTTCTTC.

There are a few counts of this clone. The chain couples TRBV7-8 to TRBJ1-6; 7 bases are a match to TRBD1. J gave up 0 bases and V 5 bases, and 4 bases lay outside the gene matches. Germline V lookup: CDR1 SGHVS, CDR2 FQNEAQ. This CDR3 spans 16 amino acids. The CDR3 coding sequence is TGTGCCAGCAGCAGAGGGACAGTCTCCTATAATTCACCCCTCCACTTT. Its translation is CASSRGTVSYNSPLHF.

CDR3 region: CASSLLVQGSSYTF. As DNA, the CDR3 is TGTGCCAGCAGTTTATTGGTTCAGGGCTCGTCCTACACCTTC. The chain couples TRBV27 to TRBJ1-2; maybe TRBD1 (5 bases). The CDR3 spans 14 residues. Germline V CDR1 and CDR2: MNHEY, SMNVEV (reference sequence). With 1 base removed from V and 10 bases from J, the gap between germline ends came to 16 bases.

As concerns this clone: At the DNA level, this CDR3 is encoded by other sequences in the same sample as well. CDR3 protein: CASSVGQDTQYF. In DNA form, the CDR3 reads TGTGCCAGCAGCGTAGGACAAGATACGCAGTATTTT. This rearrangement joins TRBV9 to TRBJ2-3; D is ambiguous. In germline, CDR1 is SGDLS, CDR2 YYNGEE. Trimming shortened V by 0 bases and J by 5 bases, and 4 bases separated the two germline ends. The CDR3 totals 12 residues.

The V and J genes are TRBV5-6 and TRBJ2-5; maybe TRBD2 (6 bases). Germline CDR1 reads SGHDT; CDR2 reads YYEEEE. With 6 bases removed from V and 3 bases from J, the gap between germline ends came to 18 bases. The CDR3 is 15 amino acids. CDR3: CASNLPRGLKETQYF. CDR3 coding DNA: TGTGCCAGCAACCTCCCTCGGGGGTTGAAAGAGACCCAGTACTTC.

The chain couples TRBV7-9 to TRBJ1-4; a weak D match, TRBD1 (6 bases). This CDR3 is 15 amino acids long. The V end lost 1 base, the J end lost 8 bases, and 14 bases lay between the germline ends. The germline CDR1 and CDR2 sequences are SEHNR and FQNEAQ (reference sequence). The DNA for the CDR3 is TGTGCCAGCAGCTTAGTAGACAGGTTGGCAGAAAAACTGTTTTTT. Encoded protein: CASSLVDRLAEKLFF. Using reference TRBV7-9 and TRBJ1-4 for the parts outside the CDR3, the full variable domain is DTGVSQNPRHKITKRGQNVTFRCDPISEHNRLYWYRQTLGQGPEFLTYFQNEAQLEKSRLLSDRFSAERPKGSFSTLEIQRTEQGDSAMYLCASSLVDRLAEKLFFGSGTQLSVL.

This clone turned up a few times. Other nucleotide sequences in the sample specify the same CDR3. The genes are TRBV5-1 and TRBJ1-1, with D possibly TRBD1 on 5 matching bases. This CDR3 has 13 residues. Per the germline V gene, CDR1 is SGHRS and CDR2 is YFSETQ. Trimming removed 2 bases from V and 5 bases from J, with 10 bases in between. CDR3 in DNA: TGCGCCAGCAGCTTTCAGGGTACGACTGAAGCTTTCTTT. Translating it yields CASSFQGTTEAFF.

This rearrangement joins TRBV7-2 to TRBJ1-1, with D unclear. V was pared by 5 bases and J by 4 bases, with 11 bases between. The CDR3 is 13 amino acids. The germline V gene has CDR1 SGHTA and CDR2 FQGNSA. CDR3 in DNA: TGTGCCAGCAGCCTCGCGCCGGGCACTGAAGCTTTCTTT. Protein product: CASSLAPGTEAFF.

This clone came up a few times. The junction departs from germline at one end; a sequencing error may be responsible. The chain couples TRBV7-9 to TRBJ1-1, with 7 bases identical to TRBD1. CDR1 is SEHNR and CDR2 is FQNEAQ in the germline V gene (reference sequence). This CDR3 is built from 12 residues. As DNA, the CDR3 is TGTGCCAGCAGCTTAGATGCGACAGGGTTGATCTTT. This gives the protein CASSLDATGLIF.